Listed below are T cell receptor beta chains from one sample, sequenced in a study of cytomegalovirus exposure and HLA in healthy donors. The data were produced by immunoSEQ multiplex PCR, yet TCRdb's version contains in-frame clones alone and is incomplete. This table holds around 190,000 clones, about 79% found once. Sequenced material: PBMCs. Source of these receptors: a girl aged 2-10 years in good health and CMV-seropositive. The CDR3 runs from the conserved cysteine through the conserved F or W. The D gene is left open where the match is weak. Size values are once, few and many counts, or a class for expanded clones, and some rows have none.

>TRBJ2-2|TRBD1|TRBV6-1|NA
CASSQQGTGELFF
>TRBJ2-2|NA|TRBV2|few
CASSEGHFTGELFF
>TRBJ2-7|NA|TRBV5-1|NA
CASSQSGTRSYEQYF
>TRBJ2-2|NA|TRBV4-2|NA
CASSQEVGGVNTGELFF
>TRBJ1-1|TRBD1|TRBV9|NA
CASSVVAGGNTEAFF
>TRBJ1-4|TRBD1|TRBV29-1|NA
CSVPGGAGITNEKLFF
>TRBJ1-5|NA|TRBV30|NA
CAWSVGGPRNQPQHF
>TRBJ1-1|TRBD1|TRBV28|NA
CASSYPGDRTKMNTEAFF
>TRBJ1-2|NA|TRBV28|NA
CASSGTQRSYGYTF
>TRBJ1-4|TRBD1|TRBV6-1|few
CASRELDRGLWEKLFF
>TRBJ2-2|TRBD2|TRBV9|NA
CASSASGTPYTGELFF
>TRBJ2-1|TRBD2|TRBV18|NA
CASSRTSGRANEQFF
>TRBJ2-2|NA|TRBV9|NA
CASSPSGTTTGELFF
>TRBJ1-1|NA|TRBV25-1|once
CASRDTTNTEAFF
>TRBJ2-1|NA|TRBV28|once
CASSLAGNEQFF
>TRBJ1-1|NA|TRBV2|few
CASRLEQDTEAFF
>TRBJ1-5|NA|TRBV5-5|NA
CASSLGGFGNQPQHF
>TRBJ2-1|TRBD2|TRBV6-5|NA
CASSTGTSSYNEQFF
>TRBJ1-1|NA|TRBV4-1|few
CASSQDEGVNTEAFF
>TRBJ2-7|NA|TRBV6-5|NA
CASRSLGRPYEQYF
>TRBJ2-4|NA|TRBV6-1|NA
CASSGGGRGIQYF
>TRBJ2-5|NA|TRBV11-2|NA
CASSFSRPETQYF
>TRBJ1-2|TRBD1|TRBV30|NA
CAWSRAGGEGGYTF
>TRBJ2-7|TRBD1|TRBV30|NA
CAWTGRGQSYEQYF
>TRBJ2-3|NA|TRBV10-1|NA
CASSEKWRTDTQYF
>TRBJ2-3|TRBD1|TRBV15|NA
CATSPGQVADTQYF
>TRBJ1-2|NA|TRBV6-6|NA
CASSYSEGYGYTF